This T cell receptor beta chain was recovered during a study of a mutant IDH1 vaccine in newly diagnosed glioma (dated by TCRdb to the early 2020s). For context, the study as a whole: Patients were given eight vaccinations, in weeks 1, 3, 5, 7, 11, 15, 19 and 23, which matched visits V03 through V10. Vaccination was initiated 4-6 weeks after radiotherapy alone, or concurrently with temozolomide cycles in the chemotherapy-containing groups. Of the approximately 33 treated patients, approximately 62% were male and approximately 40% were female, and the mean age was approximately 40 years. Prior to enrollment, standard therapy consisting of radiotherapy alone, temozolomide alone, or radiochemotherapy with temozolomide had been administered to patients, with the combination being received by most patients. Six visits were used for peripheral blood collection: V03 (baseline), V05, V07, V10, V12 and V13. Longitudinal TCRB deep sequencing was performed for about two dozen treated patients wherever samples were available for exploratory analyses.

To prepare the library, the immunoSEQ multiplex PCR assay was applied. Rearranged TCR beta chain sequences were amplified with the hsTCRB Kit following the manufacturer's protocol. Sequencing of TCRB libraries was carried out on an Illumina MiSeq. Per the authors' processing: The kit vendor's proprietary platform handled demultiplexing, trimming and gene mapping. Here the immuneACCESS table is served through TCRdb, limited to in-frame sequences with V and J called. Missing clones are a known gap in these copies; in checked studies unresolved V genes cover under half, and the rest lacks a known reason. V and J calls plus clone size are reproduced from that table; the DNA served to infer D and trimming. This sample lists approximately 64,000 clones; roughly 83% were detected once. The top ten clonotypes cover about 8.2% of the sample. Study-wide findings and limitations: Across multiple MHC alleles, vaccine-induced immune responses were seen in more than 80% of patients. The authors noted that analyses of patient blood samples could not be reproduced because of sample limitations. Selection of PBMC samples for TCRB deep sequencing was based on availability. No apparent relationship was observed between pseudoprogression and alterations in the top peripheral T cell clonotypes detected by TCRB sequencing.

This sample's time point label indicates: week 11, during vaccination. A 20-mer mutant IDH1 peptide at 300 micrograms in Montanide made up each vaccine dose, which was injected subcutaneously together with topical imiquimod. The donors had newly diagnosed IDH1-mutant astrocytomas of WHO grade 3 or 4 that showed loss of nuclear ATRX. The samples were drawn from NOA16, a multicentre, single-arm, open-label phase I trial in Germany that tested a mutant IDH1 peptide vaccine in humans for the first time. Genomic DNA for TCRB sequencing was extracted from EDTA blood using the DNeasy Blood and Tissue Kit. Regarding this clone: Its antigen remains unidentified. The input lacks base qualities; no much larger clone sits a single base away.

This TCR came from a woman aged 45 to 65 with glioma. This material consisted of PBMCs, taken from a glioma patient whose treatment included an IDH1 peptide vaccine.

The CDR3 sequence is CASSFVDGYTF. The nucleotide sequence is TGTGCCAGCAGCTTCGTGGATGGCTACACCTTC. Here the chain combines TRBV7-9 and TRBJ1-2; the D gene assignment is ambiguous. Trimming takes 3 bases from V and 6 bases from J, and the germline ends sit 5 bases apart. The germline V gene encodes CDR1 SEHNR and CDR2 FQNEAQ (reference sequence). Spanning cysteine to phenylalanine, the CDR3 consists of 11 amino acids. Of all the DNA, just the CDR3 is kept, 33 bases in frame from base 1.